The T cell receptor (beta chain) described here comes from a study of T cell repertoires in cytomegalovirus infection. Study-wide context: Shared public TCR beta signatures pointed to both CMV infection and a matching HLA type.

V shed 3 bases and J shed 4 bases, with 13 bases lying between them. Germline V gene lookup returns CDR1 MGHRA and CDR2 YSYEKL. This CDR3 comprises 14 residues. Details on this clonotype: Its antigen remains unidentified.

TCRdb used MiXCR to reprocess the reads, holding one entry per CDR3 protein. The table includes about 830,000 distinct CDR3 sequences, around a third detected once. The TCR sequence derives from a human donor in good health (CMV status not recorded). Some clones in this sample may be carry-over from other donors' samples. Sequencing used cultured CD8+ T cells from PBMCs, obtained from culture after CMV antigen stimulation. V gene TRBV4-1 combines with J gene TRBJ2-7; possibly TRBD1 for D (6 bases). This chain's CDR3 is CASSHLTGDYEQYF. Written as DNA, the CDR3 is TGCGCCAGCAGCCACCTGACAGGTGATTACGAGCAGTACTTC.